This TCR beta chain was identified in a study of blood T cell repertoires in COVID-19. Study-wide context: Specimens from acute and convalescent COVID-19 originated in the United States, Italy and Spain. T cells, B-cell-depleted T cells, or PBMCs provided the cDNA or gDNA that served as material.

Original methodology: Estimation of nucleated cell counts was performed using reference gene primer amplification. Assay: immunoSEQ multiplex PCR; the TCRdb copy retains only in-frame clones and omits some. Clonal size and the V and J genes are those of that table, whereas D and trimming came from the DNA. The table records approximately 180,000 clones, 81% of them present only once. This clone is a singleton in its sample. The sample consisted of peripheral blood. The source is a woman of 80 years or more with COVID-19, enrolled during active disease.

The CDR3 reads CASSIPRQGANEKLFF. CDR3 DNA sequence: TGTGCCAGTAGTATTCCCCGACAGGGGGCAAATGAAAAACTGTTTTTT. V usage is TRBV19 and J usage is TRBJ1-4, with TRBD1 matching over 10 bases. The CDR3 covers 16 residues. Germline values: CDR1 LNHDA, CDR2 SQIVND (reference sequence). The ends lost 3 bases at V and 5 bases at J; junction bases unmatched: 6.